The next 15 T cell receptor beta chains were all read from a single sample in a study of beta chain features in type 1 diabetes. Study outcomes and limitations: Among patients with Type 1 diabetes, TCRB CDR3s were moderately but significantly shorter in every one of the four CD4+ subsets.

Which antigens these TCRs recognize remains unknown. Every bit of the isolated RNA underwent reverse transcription, so sequencing read expressed TCRB transcripts. The method was immunoSEQ multiplex PCR; TCRdb's version includes in-frame clones alone and lacks a portion of them. Here the sample spans more than 550,000 clones, over 12% being singletons. Sequenced: naive CD4+ T cells from blood. The receptors were gathered from a man aged 18 to 30 with type 1 diabetes.

This clone has just a few counts. The J gene is TRBJ1-4, the V gene TRBV18; perhaps TRBD1 as D (6 bases). The CDR3 is 14 amino acids. Trimming removed 3 bases at V and 7 bases at J, with 12 bases between. Germline V gene sequence: CDR1 KGHSH, CDR2 LQKENI. The CDR3 protein is CASSPRQVGEKLFF. CDR3 in DNA: TGTGCCAGCTCACCGCGACAGGTCGGTGAAAAACTGTTTTTT.

In this sample, this clone turned up a few times. J is TRBJ1-2 and V is TRBV7-9, with D possibly matching TRBD1 (5 bases). The V and J ends lost 1 base and 7 bases respectively, with 16 bases between them. CDR1 is SEHNR, CDR2 FQNEAQ, per germline (reference sequence). The CDR3 length is 15 residues. CDR3 region: CASSLVAGTLSGYTF. The CDR3 region has the DNA TGTGCCAGCAGCTTAGTGGCAGGGACTCTCTCTGGCTACACCTTC.

The genes are TRBV7-2 and TRBJ1-5; maybe TRBD1 (5 bases). V lost 8 bases, J lost 2 bases, and 16 bases lay in between. The CDR3 is 15 amino acids. Per the germline V gene, CDR1 is SGHTA and CDR2 is FQGNSA. CDR3 sequence reads: CASDRGIYGNQPQHF. The CDR3, as DNA: TGTGCCAGCGATAGGGGTATATATGGCAATCAGCCCCAGCATTTT.

The gene calls are TRBV4-3 and TRBJ1-6; no firm D call. The germline gives CDR1 LGHNA, CDR2 YSLEER. Trimming shortened V by 0 bases and J by 14 bases, and 14 bases separated the two germline ends. The CDR3 is 14 amino acids. CDR3 in DNA: TGCGCCAGCAGCCAAGAAAAGATTGGACTCTCCCTCCACTTT. It encodes CASSQEKIGLSLHF.

The V gene is TRBV5-1, the J gene TRBJ2-3, with TRBD2 matching 13 bases. Germline CDR1 SGHRS, CDR2 YFSETQ. V was pared by 4 bases and J by 2 bases, with 4 bases of the junction left unmatched. The CDR3 loop spans 16 amino acids. CDR3: CASSLGTSGNTDTQYF. Here the CDR3 DNA reads TGCGCCAGCAGCCTTGGGACTAGCGGGAACACAGATACGCAGTATTTT.

The chain links TRBV7-2 to TRBJ2-1; D might be TRBD2 (7 bases). The ends were cut back, 1 base at V and 6 bases at J, with 13 bases in the middle. The germline gives CDR1 SGHTA, CDR2 FQGNSA. This CDR3 is built from 15 residues. In DNA, the CDR3 is TGTGCCAGCAGCTTAGTGGGGGGGCGAGGCAATGAGCAGTTCTTC. This codes for CASSLVGGRGNEQFF. Complete variable domain (other parts from reference TRBV7-2 and TRBJ2-1): GAGVSQSPSNKVTEKGKDVELRCDPISGHTALYWYRQSLGQGLEFLIYFQGNSAPDKSGLPSDRFSAERTGGSVSTLTIQRTQQEDSAVYLCASSLVGGRGNEQFFGPGTRLTVL.

V and J are TRBV6-5 and TRBJ1-2, with TRBD1 matching 10 bases. V was pared by 6 bases and J by 7 bases, with 5 bases of the junction left unmatched. The germline V gene encodes CDR1 MNHEY and CDR2 SVGAGI. The CDR3 has 13 residues. CDR3 in amino acids: CASSSGQGFGYTF. The CDR3 DNA reads TGTGCCAGCAGCTCGGGACAGGGGTTTGGCTACACCTTC.

The V call is TRBV4-2, the J call TRBJ2-3; 8 bases are shared with TRBD2. CDR3 size: 16 residues. With 4 bases clipped from V and 7 bases from J, the junction kept 13 bases outside the gene matches. Looked up from germline, CDR1 is LGHNA and CDR2 is YNFKEQ. The CDR3 DNA is TGTGCCAGCAGCCTCCCGGTGGCGGGGGGACAATATACGCAGTATTTT. Amino acid sequence: CASSLPVAGGQYTQYF.

The chain combines TRBV19 with TRBJ2-3; 8 nucleotides agree with TRBD1. Trimming at V came to 7 bases and at J to 4 bases, leaving 7 bases not matched to a gene. CDR1 is LNHDA and CDR2 is SQIVND in the germline V gene (reference sequence). This CDR3 contains 14 residues. The CDR3 region has the DNA TGTGCCAGTACCCGACAGGGGCCGTCAGATACGCAGTATTTT. Translation gives CASTRQGPSDTQYF.

The CDR3 region has the DNA TGCGCCAGCAGCCAAGGCGCAGCAGGGTTAAAAGAGACCCAGTACTTC. Translation: CASSQGAAGLKETQYF. The chain combines TRBV4-1 with TRBJ2-5, with D maybe TRBD1 (5 bases). Between the trimmed V and J ends, which lost 1 base and 3 bases, there was a span of 15 bases. This CDR3 has 16 residues. Germline V gives CDR1 MGHRA, CDR2 YSYEKL.

The chain has TRBV7-2 and TRBJ2-2; 7 positions match TRBD2. V lost 4 bases to trimming and J lost 4 bases; unmatched junction nucleotides: 9. The CDR3 is made up of 16 amino acids. Germline values: CDR1 SGHTA, CDR2 FQGNSA. Here the CDR3 DNA reads TGTGCCAGCAGCTCCGACCCGCCTAGCGGCACCGGGGAGCTGTTTTTT. As protein: CASSSDPPSGTGELFF.

The V call is TRBV25-1, the J call TRBJ2-7; tentatively, D is TRBD1 or TRBD2 (5 bases each). The V end lost 6 bases, the J end lost 9 bases, and 18 bases lay between the germline ends. Germline CDR1 MGHDK, CDR2 SYGVNS. CDR3 length: 13 amino acids. CDR3 bases: TGTGCCAGCAGCCCTCCAACCCGGGACGCGCAGTACTTC. It encodes CASSPPTRDAQYF.

The chain couples TRBV15 to TRBJ1-5, with D unresolved. The germline V gene encodes CDR1 LNHNV and CDR2 YYDKDF (reference sequence). Trimming removed 5 bases at V and 1 base at J, with 12 bases between. This CDR3 is built from 15 residues. The CDR3 here is CATSPGGRSNQPQHF. The CDR3 coding sequence is TGTGCCACCAGCCCTGGAGGGCGCAGCAATCAGCCCCAGCATTTT.

This clone was observed a handful of times. This sequence joins TRBV29-1 and TRBJ1-2, with 8 bases identical to TRBD1. The CDR3 covers 15 residues. V dropped 4 bases and J dropped 2; count of bases not matched to a gene: 9. Germline assignment: CDR1 SQVTM and CDR2 ANQGSEA. The CDR3 sequence: CSVAGGQGGNYGYTF. The DNA for the CDR3 is TGCAGCGTTGCGGGAGGACAGGGAGGGAACTATGGCTACACCTTC.

Points on this clone: The sample holds other DNA sequences that translate to the same CDR3. CDR3 in amino acids: CASSFRDSYEQYF. DNA of the CDR3: TGTGCCAGCAGTTTTAGGGACAGTTACGAGCAGTACTTC. The chain uses TRBV27 and TRBJ2-7; 7 bases agree with TRBD1. Germline V gene sequence: CDR1 MNHEY, CDR2 SMNVEV (reference sequence). The CDR3 runs 13 residues. The trim removed 3 bases at V and 4 bases at J, leaving 3 bases unmatched.